Shown below are 29 T cell receptor beta chains from a single sample sequenced in a study of T cell changes during pregnancy in multiple sclerosis. Repertoires were generated with immunoSEQ multiplex PCR, while TCRdb's copy carries only in-frame clones and drops some. The sample holds about 66,000 clones, about 91% seen once. The specimen comprised CD8+ T cells from peripheral blood mononuclear cells, sampled before pregnancy. These receptors were taken from a female donor with multiple sclerosis, enrolled in a pregnancy study.

The rearrangement joins TRBV5-6 to TRBJ1-2, with D perhaps TRBD1 (6 bases). This CDR3 region has 15 residues. Germline CDR1 is SGHDT and CDR2 is YYEEEE. Trimming removed 0 bases from V and 0 bases from J, with 9 bases in between. CDR3 bases: TGTGCCAGCAGCTTGGGGGCAGGGGCTAACTATGGCTACACCTTC. Protein product: CASSLGAGANYGYTF.

In this sample, this clone turned up once. The chain uses TRBV2 and TRBJ2-2, with 16 nucleotides matching TRBD2. Losses at the gene ends were 6 bases for V and 4 bases for J; bases not matched to a gene: 8. Germline V lookup: CDR1 SNHLY, CDR2 FYNNEI. The CDR3 runs to 18 residues. The DNA for the CDR3 is TGTGCCAGCAGCCTGGGACTAGCGGGGGGGCCGGGCACCGGGGAGCTGTTTTTT. This codes for CASSLGLAGGPGTGELFF.

The chain carries TRBV7-9 and TRBJ2-7; unclear D gene. The CDR3 length is 12 residues. Germline-derived CDR1 and CDR2 are SEHNR and FQNEAQ (reference sequence). V lost 5 bases and J lost 3, with 8 bases in between. CDR3: CASSPSIYEQYF. The DNA for the CDR3 is TGTGCCAGCAGCCCCAGTATCTACGAGCAGTACTTC.

The chain is built from TRBV4-1 and TRBJ1-1; TRBD1 agrees at 7 bases. With V trimmed by 2 bases and J by 7 bases, 7 bases remained unmatched. The CDR3 has 14 residues. Germline loops: CDR1 MGHRA, CDR2 YSYEKL. The CDR3 loop reads CASSQPQGGNEAFF. CDR3 DNA sequence: TGCGCCAGCAGCCAACCTCAGGGGGGTAATGAAGCTTTCTTT.

J is TRBJ2-7 and V is TRBV19; 7 bases agree with TRBD1. This CDR3 comprises 17 residues. CDR1 and CDR2 (germline): LNHDA, SQIVND (reference sequence). V lost 4 bases, J lost 0 bases, and 12 bases stayed unmatched. CDR3 nucleotide sequence: TGTGCCAGTAGTACCTCTCTGGACAGGCAAAGCTCCTACGAGCAGTACTTC. Translated: CASSTSLDRQSSYEQYF. The full variable domain, completed using reference TRBV19 and TRBJ2-7, is DGGITQSPKYLFRKEGQNVTLSCEQNLNHDAMYWYRQDPGQGLRLIYYSQIVNDFQKGDIAEGYSVSREKKESFPLTVTSAQKNPTAFYLCASSTSLDRQSSYEQYFGPGTRLTVT.

Concerning this clone: The junction and the germline gene differ at one end; a read error may be behind it. J is TRBJ1-2 and V is TRBV13; 10 positions match TRBD1. CDR3 size: 14 residues. Germline CDR1 and CDR2: PRHDT and FYEKMQ (reference sequence). For the CDR3, the DNA is TGTGCCAGCAGCATAGGGGACAGGGGATATGGCTACACCTTC. It encodes CASSIGDRGYGYTF.

This clone qualifies as medium-sized. The chain carries TRBV29-1 and TRBJ1-6, with D tentatively TRBD1 (6 bases). With 3 bases removed from V and 6 bases from J, the gap between germline ends came to 9 bases. The CDR3 is 13 amino acids. CDR1 is SQVTM, CDR2 ANQGSEA, per germline. CDR3 in DNA: TGCAGCGTTGAGGACAGCTCTAATTCACCCCTCCACTTT. Protein: CSVEDSSNSPLHF.

The V and J genes are TRBV5-5 and TRBJ2-7; D gene uncertain. Deletions cut 2 bases from V and 2 bases from J, with 11 bases between. CDR3 length: 14 amino acids. The germline gives CDR1 SGHKS, CDR2 YYEKEE (reference sequence). The CDR3 spells CASSFWSGPYEQYF. The CDR3 region has the DNA TGTGCCAGCAGCTTTTGGTCAGGCCCCTACGAGCAGTACTTC.

The chain joins TRBV7-9 to TRBJ1-4; possibly TRBD1 for D (6 bases). The V and J ends lost 4 bases and 8 bases respectively, with 14 bases between them. This CDR3 is built from 14 residues. Germline V gene lookup returns CDR1 SEHNR and CDR2 FQNEAQ (reference sequence). CDR3 protein: CASSSKQGGEKLFF. The CDR3 coding sequence is TGTGCCAGCAGCTCCAAACAGGGTGGCGAAAAACTGTTTTTT. Based on the CDR3 plus reference TRBV7-9 and TRBJ1-4, the full variable domain is DTGVSQNPRHKITKRGQNVTFRCDPISEHNRLYWYRQTLGQGPEFLTYFQNEAQLEKSRLLSDRFSAERPKGSFSTLEIQRTEQGDSAMYLCASSSKQGGEKLFFGSGTQLSVL.

J is TRBJ1-2 and V is TRBV2; D not certain. The CDR3 is 13 amino acids. The V and J ends lost 3 bases and 7 bases respectively, with 12 bases between them. CDR1 is SNHLY and CDR2 is FYNNEI in the germline V gene. This chain's CDR3 is CASSDVQLSGYTF. The CDR3 nucleotides read TGTGCCAGCAGTGACGTTCAACTAAGTGGCTACACCTTC.

This sequence joins TRBV5-1 and TRBJ2-3; D is uncertain. The ends were cut back, 4 bases at V and 1 base at J, with 16 bases in the middle. CDR1 SGHRS and CDR2 YFSETQ come from the germline V gene. The CDR3 is 16 amino acids. The CDR3 spells CASSGRIRSGTDTQYF. The DNA of the CDR3 is TGCGCCAGCAGCGGCAGGATCCGATCTGGCACAGATACGCAGTATTTT.

The chain links TRBV6-5 to TRBJ2-5; D gene ambiguous. Between the trimmed V and J ends, which lost 6 bases and 4 bases, there was a span of 9 bases. The CDR3 covers 12 residues. Germline CDR1 reads MNHEY; CDR2 reads SVGAGI. CDR3 sequence (DNA): TGTGCCAGCAGCCCTCCCGGAGAGACCCAGTACTTC. This encodes CASSPPGETQYF.

This chain joins TRBV29-1 and TRBJ1-3; a possible D gene is TRBD1 (5 bases). Germline assignment: CDR1 SQVTM and CDR2 ANQGSEA. Between the trimmed V and J ends, which lost 4 bases and 3 bases, there was a span of 10 bases. CDR3 length equals 13 residues. CDR3 sequence: CSVVGVHGNTIYF. In nucleotides, the CDR3 is TGCAGCGTTGTAGGGGTTCATGGAAACACCATATATTTT.

V and J are TRBV7-2 and TRBJ2-1; D might be TRBD2 (5 bases). Germline CDR1 is SGHTA and CDR2 is FQGNSA. The CDR3 contains 12 residues. V lost 2 bases to trimming and J lost 10 bases, with 9 bases between them. CDR3 amino acids: CASSLMPGEQFF. Written as DNA, the CDR3 is TGTGCCAGCAGCTTAATGCCGGGGGAGCAGTTCTTC.

The CDR3 protein is CASRPGAEKGDEQYF. The CDR3 DNA reads as TGTGCCAGCAGACCTGGAGCCGAGAAAGGGGACGAGCAGTACTTC. This chain uses TRBV7-9 with TRBJ2-7; TRBD1 is a possible D gene (5 bases). The germline V and J ends were trimmed by 6 bases and 5 bases, with 20 bases remaining between them. The germline V gene has CDR1 SEHNR and CDR2 FQNEAQ (reference sequence). CDR3 length: 15 amino acids.

This rearrangement joins TRBV13 to TRBJ2-2, with 9 bases matching TRBD1. Germline lookup yields CDR1 PRHDT and CDR2 FYEKMQ (reference sequence). V shed 3 bases and J 4 bases; nucleotides not matched to a gene: 3. There are 15 residues in the CDR3. This chain's CDR3 is CASSFSTGGTGELFF. CDR3 nucleotides: TGTGCCAGCAGCTTTTCGACAGGGGGCACCGGGGAGCTGTTTTTT.

The chain recombines TRBV7-2 with TRBJ2-1, with D possibly TRBD1 on 5 matching bases. Trimming stripped 2 bases from V and 0 bases from J, with 11 bases between. The CDR3 runs 16 residues. Looked up from germline, CDR1 is SGHTA and CDR2 is FQGNSA. CDR3 sequence reads: CASSLRDSSSYNEQFF. CDR3 DNA sequence: TGTGCCAGCAGCTTACGAGACAGCAGCTCCTACAATGAGCAGTTCTTC.

The genes are TRBV7-9 and TRBJ2-7, with D maybe TRBD2 (7 bases). From germline, CDR1 is SEHNR and CDR2 FQNEAQ (reference sequence). The V gene lost 4 bases and the J gene lost 2 bases, with 12 bases spanning the gap. The CDR3 spans 14 residues. This CDR3 reads CASSWAGDTYEQYF. The CDR3 DNA sequence: TGTGCCAGCAGCTGGGCGGGGGACACCTACGAGCAGTACTTC.

This sequence joins TRBV4-1 and TRBJ2-2; no firm D call. The CDR3 has 14 residues. Germline-derived CDR1 and CDR2 are MGHRA and YSYEKL. V shed 0 bases and J shed 4 bases, with 6 bases lying between them. The chain's CDR3 is CASSQETGTGELFF. The CDR3 bases are TGCGCCAGCAGCCAAGAGACGGGCACCGGGGAGCTGTTTTTT.

This CDR3 reads CASSSDREESYEQYF. The CDR3 DNA reads TGTGCCAGCAGTTCTGACAGGGAAGAGTCCTACGAGCAGTACTTC. V and J are TRBV2 and TRBJ2-7, with TRBD1 matching 7 bases. V was pared by 5 bases and J by 1 base, with 8 bases of the junction left unmatched. The length of the CDR3 is 15 residues. Germline V lookup: CDR1 SNHLY, CDR2 FYNNEI.

This CDR3 reads CASSLSGTGDTEAFF. CDR3 sequence (DNA): TGTGCCAGCAGTTTATCTGGGACAGGGGACACTGAAGCTTTCTTT. The chain couples TRBV27 to TRBJ1-1, with 10 bases that match TRBD1. Germline V gene sequence: CDR1 MNHEY, CDR2 SMNVEV (reference sequence). Losses at the gene ends were 0 bases for V and 3 bases for J; bases not matched to a gene: 1. The length of the CDR3 is 15 residues.

The rearrangement uses TRBV27 and TRBJ1-2, with D perhaps TRBD1 (5 bases). Trimming took off 0 bases at V and 4 bases at J, with 9 bases between the two ends. Germline V lookup: CDR1 MNHEY, CDR2 SMNVEV (reference sequence). This CDR3 comprises 14 residues. CDR3 residues: CASSLSAGPYGYTF. DNA of the CDR3: TGTGCCAGCAGTTTATCAGCAGGGCCCTATGGCTACACCTTC.

V is TRBV5-1 and J is TRBJ2-7; 9 bases are shared with TRBD1. This CDR3 spans 15 amino acids. The germline V gene has CDR1 SGHRS and CDR2 YFSETQ. Losses at the gene ends were 5 bases for V and 3 bases for J; bases not matched to a gene: 9. The CDR3 is CASRPGQGEDYEQYF. CDR3 in DNA: TGCGCCAGCAGACCGGGACAGGGCGAGGACTACGAGCAGTACTTC.

The chain has TRBV7-9 and TRBJ2-7; 7 positions agree with TRBD2. Trimming removed 6 bases from V and 3 bases from J; junction bases left unmatched: 8. Germline CDR1 is SEHNR and CDR2 is FQNEAQ (reference sequence). The CDR3 sequence is 14 residues long. The CDR3 coding sequence is TGTGCCAGCAGGCTTGAGGGAGGGAACTACGAGCAGTACTTC. Protein sequence: CASRLEGGNYEQYF.

V is TRBV6-6 and J is TRBJ1-1, with D unclear. V was pared by 6 bases and J by 7 bases, with 9 bases between. The length of the CDR3 is 11 residues. The germline V gene has CDR1 MNHNY and CDR2 SVGAGI (reference sequence). The CDR3 sequence is CASSHGVEAFF. The CDR3 DNA sequence: TGTGCCAGCAGCCACGGGGTTGAAGCTTTCTTT.

The J gene is TRBJ2-7, the V gene TRBV5-6; 8 nucleotides align to TRBD2. This CDR3 has 13 amino acids. Trimming removed 4 bases from V and 7 bases from J; junction bases left unmatched: 7. Germline CDR1 is SGHDT and CDR2 is YYEEEE. The CDR3 nucleotides read TGTGCCAGCAGCCGGGTCACGGGAGGGGAGCAGTACTTC. Translated, it gives CASSRVTGGEQYF.

This chain joins TRBV2 and TRBJ2-2, with D maybe TRBD1 (6 bases). The V end lost 2 bases, the J end lost 1 base, and 8 bases lay between the germline ends. Germline V gene lookup returns CDR1 SNHLY and CDR2 FYNNEI. The CDR3 has 15 amino acids. CDR3 residues: CASSETGKNTGELFF. The CDR3 nucleotides are TGTGCCAGCAGTGAAACAGGGAAGAACACCGGGGAGCTGTTTTTT.

The V gene is TRBV2, the J gene TRBJ1-5; no clear D. The V end was cut by 7 bases, the J end by 5 bases, with 15 bases between. The CDR3 extends over 14 amino acids. Germline values: CDR1 SNHLY, CDR2 FYNNEI. The CDR3 region has the DNA TGTGCCAGCACCGGGAGCCCCCACGATCAGCCCCAGCATTTT. Its protein product is CASTGSPHDQPQHF.

The chain couples TRBV9 to TRBJ2-7; D gene unclear. The V end was cut by 4 bases, the J end by 1 base, with 9 bases between. CDR1 SGDLS and CDR2 YYNGEE come from the germline V gene. This CDR3 comprises 13 residues. The CDR3 loop reads CASSSGSSYEQYF. The DNA of the CDR3 is TGTGCCAGCAGCTCAGGTTCTTCCTACGAGCAGTACTTC.